This TCR beta chain was documented in a study of T cells in localized non-small cell lung cancer. Study findings and constraints: A higher density of T cells in blood coincided with extended overall survival. Measurement of T cell clonality placed uninvolved adjacent lung highest, above the level in tumor. Heterogeneity remains possible, as sequencing covered one tumor region only. Paired adjacent lung recovered a median around 60 of the top 100 tumor clones.

The protocol was immunoSEQ multiplex PCR, while the TCRdb copy is restricted to in-frame clones and leaves out a portion. The sample shows about 43,000 clones, more than 85% of them seen only once. On this clone: Its antigen is not identified.

From germline, CDR1 is SGHTA and CDR2 FQGNSA. V gave up 5 bases and J gave up 2 bases, with 12 bases separating them. The CDR3 runs 14 residues. Specimen: PBMCs, collected before any cancer treatment. The TCR was taken from a woman aged 40 to 75 with stage II lung adenocarcinoma. The chain has TRBV7-2 and TRBJ1-2, with a tentative D call TRBD1 (5 bases). The CDR3 here is CASSPWGGNYGYTF. CDR3 in DNA: TGTGCCAGCAGCCCATGGGGGGGAAACTATGGCTACACCTTC.